The 4 T cell receptor beta chains given below trace back to one sample, sequenced in a study of shared clonotypes between healthy human individuals. TCRdb's copy holds only in-frame clones and misses some; the assay was immunoSEQ multiplex PCR. The data contain some 2.1 million clones, about 95% of them seen just once; the ten biggest clones take up 0.9% to 1.3%. Only CD45RO-negative cells positively selected for CCR7 counted as naive CD8 cells, so terminally differentiated effector memory CD45RA+ cells were excluded. Sample: naive CD8+ T cells sorted from blood. Every receptor here comes from a man aged 18 to 30 in good health.

The chain recombines TRBV6-4 with TRBJ1-5; D unresolved. Trimming cost V 3 bases and J 7 bases, with 13 bases left between them. Looked up from germline, CDR1 is MRHNA and CDR2 is SNTAGT. The CDR3 extends over 14 amino acids. The DNA of the CDR3 is TGTGCCAGCAGTGAGGTAGGTGGAATCCAGCCCCAGCATTTT. It encodes CASSEVGGIQPQHF.

The rearrangement joins TRBV2 to TRBJ1-4; 7 bases are a match to TRBD1. Trimming took 8 bases from V and 4 from J; bases not matched to a gene: 7. Germline V CDR1 and CDR2: SNHLY, FYNNEI. The CDR3 totals 14 residues. The CDR3 nucleotides read TGTGCCAGCGAGGGGACAGCCAATAATGAAAAACTGTTTTTT. It is translated as CASEGTANNEKLFF.

This clone was observed a single time. This chain connects TRBV4-3 to TRBJ2-1; the match to TRBD2 covers 7 bases. Germline V gene lookup returns CDR1 LGHNA and CDR2 YSLEER. This CDR3 spans 18 amino acids. Unmatched junction bases numbered 15, after V lost 0 bases and J lost 7 bases. The CDR3 spells CASSQDPGDSGWENEQFF. The CDR3 DNA reads as TGCGCCAGCAGCCAAGATCCTGGGGATAGCGGGTGGGAAAATGAGCAGTTCTTC.

Notes on this clone: The identical CDR3 is also encoded by other nucleotide sequences in the sample. V and J are TRBV4-1 and TRBJ2-3; tentative D call: TRBD2 (5 bases). The CDR3 covers 13 residues. With 1 base removed from V and 3 bases from J, the gap between germline ends came to 5 bases. Germline V lookup: CDR1 MGHRA, CDR2 YSYEKL. The chain's CDR3 is CASSQAGTDTQYF. The DNA for the CDR3 is TGCGCCAGCAGCCAAGCGGGAACAGATACGCAGTATTTT.